One sample yielded the 21 T cell receptor beta chains listed below, sequenced in a study of blood T cell repertoires in COVID-19. Profiled with immunoSEQ multiplex PCR; TCRdb holds only in-frame clones, not every one. The table lists roughly 200,000 clones, approximately 78% of them singletons. The specimen sequenced was peripheral blood. These receptors originate from a woman older than 75 with active or convalescent COVID-19.

J is TRBJ2-2 and V is TRBV18; D is uncertain. V lost 3 bases and J lost 1, with 6 bases in between. Germline V gene data show CDR1 as KGHSH and CDR2 as LQKENI. CDR3 length equals 14 residues. In DNA form, the CDR3 reads TGTGCCAGCTCACCTTTACAGAACACCGGGGAGCTGTTTTTT. Translated: CASSPLQNTGELFF.

A note on this clone: The junction and the germline gene differ at one end; a read error may be behind it. This specimen includes other DNA sequences encoding the same CDR3. The rearrangement links TRBV28 to TRBJ2-7; 12 nucleotides align to TRBD1. This CDR3 contains 15 residues. Per the germline V gene, CDR1 is MDHEN and CDR2 is SYDVKM. The CDR3 DNA reads as TGTGCCAGCAGTATCGGGACAGGGGGCATTTACGAGCAGTACTTT. Protein product: CASSIGTGGIYEQYF.

The CDR3 protein is CASSPGGGGQGLRSEQYF. CDR3 nucleotides: TGTGCCAGCAGCCCAGGGGGTGGAGGACAGGGACTTAGGAGCGAGCAGTACTTC. The chain links TRBV7-9 to TRBJ2-7; 8 bases fit TRBD1. Germline V gene data show CDR1 as SEHNR and CDR2 as FQNEAQ (reference sequence). V gave up 5 bases and J gave up 6 bases; unmatched junction bases: 21. The CDR3 has 18 amino acids.

The CDR3 protein is CASSSEFGGGYTF. The CDR3 nucleotides are TGTGCCAGCAGCTCTGAATTTGGAGGTGGCTACACCTTC. The chain links TRBV5-5 to TRBJ1-2, with unresolved D. The ends were cut back, 3 bases at V and 7 bases at J, with 13 bases in the middle. The CDR3 spans 13 residues. CDR1 is SGHKS, CDR2 YYEKEE, per germline (reference sequence).

This chain uses TRBV25-1 with TRBJ1-6; D call uncertain. Trimming left V 5 bases short and J 8 bases short, with 10 bases between. Germline assignment: CDR1 MGHDK and CDR2 SYGVNS. This CDR3 spans 13 amino acids. As DNA, the CDR3 is TGTGCCAGCAGTTCCCAGGAGGATTCACCCCTCCACTTT. Translated: CASSSQEDSPLHF.

This clone was detected only once. The rearrangement joins TRBV5-1 to TRBJ2-1; D gene uncertain. V gave up 1 base and J gave up 8 bases, with 13 bases separating them. The CDR3 sequence is 14 residues long. CDR1 and CDR2 from the germline V gene are SGHRS and YFSETQ. The CDR3 here is CASSLFRIGDEQFF. CDR3 in DNA: TGCGCCAGCAGCTTGTTCAGGATTGGCGATGAGCAGTTCTTC.

The rearrangement joins TRBV10-3 to TRBJ2-1; 12 bases agree with TRBD1. The germline gives CDR1 ENHRY, CDR2 SYGVKD. V was clipped by 0 bases and J by 15 bases; unmatched bases: 9. This CDR3 has 15 amino acids. CDR3 loop: CAISESGTGGLGGFF. The CDR3 DNA reads TGTGCCATCAGTGAGTCCGGGACAGGGGGCCTTGGAGGGTTCTTC.

J is TRBJ2-2 and V is TRBV5-1, with no clear D. This CDR3 region has 15 residues. Trimming left V 2 bases short and J 4 bases short, with 12 bases between. CDR1 and CDR2 from the germline V gene are SGHRS and YFSETQ. The CDR3 DNA is TGCGCCAGCAGCTTCCCAGAGGATGGCACCGGGGAGCTGTTTTTT. Translation gives CASSFPEDGTGELFF.

The V call is TRBV28, the J call TRBJ1-1; 9 bases fit TRBD1. V was pared by 3 bases and J by 12 bases, with 8 bases of the junction left unmatched. Germline CDR1 and CDR2: MDHEN and SYDVKM. The CDR3 has 13 residues. CDR3 DNA sequence: TGTGCCAGCAGTTTTTCGGACAGGGGTTTTACTTTCTTT. Translated, it gives CASSFSDRGFTFF.

This chain joins TRBV11-2 and TRBJ2-1; 11 bases are shared with TRBD1. This CDR3 spans 14 amino acids. J lost 7 bases, V lost 7 bases, and 6 bases had no gene match. Germline lookup yields CDR1 SGHAT and CDR2 FQNNGV. In DNA form, the CDR3 reads TGTGCCAGCACCAAGGGACAGGGGGAGAATGAGCAGTTCTTC. Its translation: CASTKGQGENEQFF.

V is TRBV27 and J is TRBJ1-2; D may be TRBD1 (5 bases). The V end was cut by 2 bases, the J end by 5 bases, with 18 bases between. Germline CDR1 MNHEY, CDR2 SMNVEV (reference sequence). The CDR3 extends over 16 amino acids. The DNA for the CDR3 is TGTGCCAGCAGTTTAGCGGGAGCGGGGCTGGGGTATGGCTACACCTTC. This gives the protein CASSLAGAGLGYGYTF.

The V gene is TRBV21-1, the J gene TRBJ2-3; the table's TRBD1 call for D was not verified on the DNA. TRBV21-1 corresponds to a pseudogene. The CDR3 consists of 14 residues. The CDR3, as DNA: TGTGCCAGCAGCAATAGTCAGGGGAAGGATACGCAGTATTTT. It translates to CASSNSQGKDTQYF.

This clone came up once. J is TRBJ2-1 and V is TRBV5-1, with TRBD1 matching 10 bases. The V segment lost 3 bases and the J segment 5 bases; nucleotides outside the gene matches: 5. The CDR3 extends over 15 amino acids. The germline CDR1 and CDR2 sequences are SGHRS and YFSETQ. CDR3 in amino acids: CASSWGQGRHNEQFF. The CDR3 DNA sequence: TGCGCCAGCAGCTGGGGACAGGGGAGACACAATGAGCAGTTCTTC.

This clone came up once. V usage is TRBV6-2 or TRBV6-3 and J usage is TRBJ1-1, with D unresolved. Germline V gene lookup returns CDR1 MNHEY and CDR2 SVGEGT. Trimming took off 0 bases at V and 5 bases at J, with 13 bases between the two ends. The CDR3 consists of 15 residues. This chain's CDR3 is CASSYSPGSGTEAFF. For the CDR3, the DNA is TGTGCCAGCAGTTACTCCCCAGGATCGGGGACTGAAGCTTTCTTT.

The J gene is TRBJ2-3, the V gene TRBV5-1, with 12 bases lining up with TRBD1. The junction had 5 bases not matched to a gene; V was cut back by 3 bases and J by 3 bases. Germline V gives CDR1 SGHRS, CDR2 YFSETQ. This CDR3 comprises 16 residues. This CDR3 reads CASSSSGQGATDTQYF. The CDR3 coding sequence is TGCGCCAGCAGCTCGTCGGGACAGGGGGCAACAGATACGCAGTATTTT.

CDR3 DNA sequence: TGTGCCAGCAGCCGCGGGAGTATGGGGGCCAACGTCCTGACTTTC. Translation gives CASSRGSMGANVLTF. The chain recombines TRBV7-2 with TRBJ2-6; 7 bases fit TRBD2. From germline, CDR1 is SGHTA and CDR2 FQGNSA. CDR3 length: 15 amino acids. V dropped 5 bases and J dropped 4; count of bases not matched to a gene: 5.

The chain recombines TRBV2 with TRBJ1-1; TRBD1 matches at 12 bases. CDR3 size: 18 residues. The V and J ends lost 7 bases and 5 bases, in that order; junction bases with no gene match: 17. Germline V lookup: CDR1 SNHLY, CDR2 FYNNEI. CDR3 DNA sequence: TGTGCCAGCACCAAGACCCGAGGGACAGGGGGCCGGGGTACTGAAGCTTTCTTT. This encodes CASTKTRGTGGRGTEAFF.

This chain joins TRBV19 and TRBJ1-5, with D perhaps TRBD1 (5 bases). The V end lost 6 bases, the J end lost 6 bases, and 18 bases lay between the germline ends. The CDR3 covers 15 residues. Germline V gene data show CDR1 as LNHDA and CDR2 as SQIVND (reference sequence). The CDR3 nucleotides read TGTGCCAGTAGGAGGGGAGGTACTTGGTCTCAGCCCCAGCATTTT. Translation gives CASRRGGTWSQPQHF.

The chain has TRBV5-1 and TRBJ2-1, with a weak D call TRBD2 (7 bases). The V end lost 0 bases, the J end lost 6 bases, and 13 bases lay between the germline ends. Germline values: CDR1 SGHRS, CDR2 YFSETQ. This CDR3 comprises 15 residues. DNA for the CDR3: TGCGCCAGCAGCTTGGTCGCGGGGGCGGGCAATGAGCAGTTCTTC. Protein sequence: CASSLVAGAGNEQFF.

This clone has only a few counts. V usage is TRBV4-2 and J usage is TRBJ1-3, with 8 nucleotides matching TRBD1. Trimming cost V 6 bases and J 0 bases; bases outside gene matches: 4. Per germline, CDR1 LGHNA and CDR2 YNFKEQ. The CDR3 loop spans 15 amino acids. The CDR3 coding sequence is TGTGCCAGCAGTCCAGGGGGCCACTCTGGAAACACCATATATTTT. Translating it yields CASSPGGHSGNTIYF.

The chain carries TRBV28 and TRBJ2-3; 11 positions agree with TRBD2. The CDR3 totals 17 residues. Germline values: CDR1 MDHEN, CDR2 SYDVKM. The trim removed 3 bases at V and 5 bases at J, leaving 10 bases unmatched. CDR3 bases: TGTGCCAGCAGTTTGCCTACTAGCGGGGGACCATTAGATACGCAGTATTTT. Translating it yields CASSLPTSGGPLDTQYF.